The T cell receptor beta chain under discussion was sequenced for a study of siplizumab effects on memory and regulatory T cells. The study assayed roughly 91,000 TCR templates per sample. The protocol was immunoSEQ multiplex PCR, while the TCRdb copy is restricted to in-frame clones and leaves out a portion. The sample shows about 120,000 clones, 94% of them seen only once. Points on this clone: Its cognate antigen is unknown.

Points from the study as a whole: Suppression by proliferating Tregs derived from siplizumab cultures was not verified. A major contribution to the alloresponse seemed to be made by naive T cells, which seemed more diverse than memory cells. Siplizumab significantly reduced alloreactive sequences traceable to unstimulated CD4+ memory cells.

The sample consisted of non-Treg CD4+ T cells sorted from blood. The TCR sequence derives from a human donor in good health.

The CDR3 DNA sequence: TGTGCCAGCAGAGAGGACAGGTGGGGGACTGAAGCTTTCTTT. Translating gives CASREDRWGTEAFF. The rearrangement uses TRBV2 and TRBJ1-1, with 7 positions matching TRBD1. Germline CDR1 reads SNHLY; CDR2 reads FYNNEI. Losses at the gene ends were 6 bases for V and 5 bases for J; bases not matched to a gene: 9. The CDR3 consists of 14 residues.